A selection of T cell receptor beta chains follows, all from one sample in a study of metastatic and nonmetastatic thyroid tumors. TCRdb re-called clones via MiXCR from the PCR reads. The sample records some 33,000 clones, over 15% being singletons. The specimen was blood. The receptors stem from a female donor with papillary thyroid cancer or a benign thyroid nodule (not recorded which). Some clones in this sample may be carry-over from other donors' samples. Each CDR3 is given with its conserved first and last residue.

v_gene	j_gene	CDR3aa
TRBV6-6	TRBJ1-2	CASSYLSGTGGFYGYTF
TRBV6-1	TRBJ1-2	CASSEALRDRTYGYTF
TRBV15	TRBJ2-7	CATSRCRACSYEQYF
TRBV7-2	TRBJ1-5	CASSPGGGLNQPQHF
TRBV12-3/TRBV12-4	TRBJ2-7	CASSLWRDSREQYF
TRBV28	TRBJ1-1	CASSLEVKAEAFF
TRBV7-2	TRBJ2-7	CASSFERRGLGEQYF
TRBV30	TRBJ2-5	CAWSSGGGETQYF
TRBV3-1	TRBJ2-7	CASSPGPSYEQYF
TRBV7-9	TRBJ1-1	CASSTQGVVTEAFF
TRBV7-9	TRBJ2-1	CASSLSPGRNEQFF
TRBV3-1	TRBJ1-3	CASSPWGLFGNTIYF
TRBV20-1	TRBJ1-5	CSARGGFQPQHF
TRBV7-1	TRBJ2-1	CASSSVRPGQGPYNEQFF
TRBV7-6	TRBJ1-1	CASSLAGGRETEAFF